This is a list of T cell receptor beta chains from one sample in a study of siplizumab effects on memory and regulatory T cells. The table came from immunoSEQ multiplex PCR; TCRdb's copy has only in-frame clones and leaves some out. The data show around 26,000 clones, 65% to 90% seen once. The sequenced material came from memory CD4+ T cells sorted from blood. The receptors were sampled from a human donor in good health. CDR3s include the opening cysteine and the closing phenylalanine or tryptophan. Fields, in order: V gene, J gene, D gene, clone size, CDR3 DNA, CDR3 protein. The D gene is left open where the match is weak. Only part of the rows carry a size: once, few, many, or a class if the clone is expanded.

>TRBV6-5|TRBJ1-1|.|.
TGTGCCAGCAGTTCTACGGGACCGAACACTGAAGCTTTCTTT
CASSSTGPNTEAFF
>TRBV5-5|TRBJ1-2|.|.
TGTGCCAGCAGCCCGGGGGGACTGACTCCTGGCTACACCTTC
CASSPGGLTPGYTF
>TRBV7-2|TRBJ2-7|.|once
TGTGCCAGCAGCTTAGGTGGCGGCAGCTCCTACGAGCAGTACTTC
CASSLGGGSSYEQYF
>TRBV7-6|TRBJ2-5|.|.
TGTGCCAGCAGCTTAGGCGTTAGACCACAAGAGACCCAGTACTTC
CASSLGVRPQETQYF
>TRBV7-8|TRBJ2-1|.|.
TGTGCCAGCAGCGCCCCAGGAGCCAATGAGCAGTTCTTC
CASSAPGANEQFF
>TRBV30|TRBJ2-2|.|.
TGTGCCTGGAGTGTACGAAGCAGCCGGGAGCTGTTTTTT
CAWSVRSSRELFF
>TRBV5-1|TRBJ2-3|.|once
TGCGCCAGCAGCTTGGACGACCTTCCCGATACGCAGTATTTT
CASSLDDLPDTQYF
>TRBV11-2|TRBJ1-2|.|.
TGTGCCAGCAGCTTAGATCTGATTGGGGATGGCTACACCTTC
CASSLDLIGDGYTF
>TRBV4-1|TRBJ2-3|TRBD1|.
TGCGCCAGCAGCCCCAGCCCCGGGACAGGGGAAGCAGATACGCAGTATTTT
CASSPSPGTGEADTQYF
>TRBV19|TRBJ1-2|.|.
TGTGCCAGCTCGGAGGGGGGGACTGGCTACACCTTC
CASSEGGTGYTF
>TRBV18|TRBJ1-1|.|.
TGTGCCAGCTCTCCGGAGGGGGGCTGGAGCACTGAAGCTTTCTTT
CASSPEGGWSTEAFF
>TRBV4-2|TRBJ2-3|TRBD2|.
TGTGCCAGCAGCCAAGCGGCTAGCGGACCCGCAGATACGCAGTATTTT
CASSQAASGPADTQYF
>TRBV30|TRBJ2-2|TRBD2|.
TGTGCCTGCGTTAAGGGAGGGGCCGGGGAGCTGTTTTTT
CACVKGGAGELFF
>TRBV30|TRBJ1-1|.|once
TGTGCCTGGATGGGGGCGTGGCAGTCGAAAGGATTT
CAWMGAWQSKGF
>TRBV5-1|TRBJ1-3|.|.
TGCGCCAGCAGCCCGGAGCAGGCTTCAGGGAACACCATATATTTT
CASSPEQASGNTIYF
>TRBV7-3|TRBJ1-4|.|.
TGTGCCAGCAGCCCTTCCACGCCCCCGACAGGAATGGGGACTTTTGGGGAAAAACTGTTTTTT
CASSPSTPPTGMGTFGEKLFF
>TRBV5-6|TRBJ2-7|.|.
TGTGCCAGCAGCCGGTGGGGGTCCCACGAGCAGTACTTC
CASSRWGSHEQYF
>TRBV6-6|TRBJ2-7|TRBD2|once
TGTGCCAGCGCCGTTGGACTAGCGGGAGTGGGCGAGCAGTACTTC
CASAVGLAGVGEQYF
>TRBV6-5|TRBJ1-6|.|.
TGTGCCAGCAGTTACAAGGTCTATAATTCACCCCTCCACTTT
CASSYKVYNSPLHF
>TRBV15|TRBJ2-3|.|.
TGTGCCACCAGCAGCCGTCCCGGGGGTCCAGATACGCAGTATTTT
CATSSRPGGPDTQYF
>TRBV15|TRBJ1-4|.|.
TGTGCCACCAGCAGAGTTTCAACTAATGAAAAACTGTTTTTT
CATSRVSTNEKLFF
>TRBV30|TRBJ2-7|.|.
TGTGCCTGGAGGGCCGGGCCCTCAGAAGAGCAGTACTTC
CAWRAGPSEEQYF
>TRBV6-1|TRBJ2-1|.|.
TGTGCCAGCAGTGACTCTAGCGCCTCCTACAATGAGCAGTTCTTC
CASSDSSASYNEQFF
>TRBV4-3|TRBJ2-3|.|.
TGCGCCAGCAGCCAAGTCAGTACAGGGAGGGCCACAGATACGCAGTATTTT
CASSQVSTGRATDTQYF
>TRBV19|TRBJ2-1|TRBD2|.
TGTGCCAGTAGTATAGGGCTAGCGGGAGGCCGGTGGGAGCAGTTCTTC
CASSIGLAGGRWEQFF
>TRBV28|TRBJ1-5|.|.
TGTGCCAGCAACCCCCTCGTCAATCAGCCCCAGCATTTT
CASNPLVNQPQHF
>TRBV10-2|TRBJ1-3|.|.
TGCGCCAGCAGTGATCAGGGCTCTGGAAACACCATATATTTT
CASSDQGSGNTIYF
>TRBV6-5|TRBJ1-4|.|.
TGTGCCAGCAGACAAATTCAGGGTCATGAAAAACTGTTTTTT
CASRQIQGHEKLFF
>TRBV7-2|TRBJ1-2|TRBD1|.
TGTGCCAGCACCCTAACAAGGGGGCTGTATGGCTACACCTTC
CASTLTRGLYGYTF
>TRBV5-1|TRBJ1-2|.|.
TGCGCCAGCAGCTTGGTCCATGTGGAAGGAAACTATGGCTACACCTTC
CASSLVHVEGNYGYTF